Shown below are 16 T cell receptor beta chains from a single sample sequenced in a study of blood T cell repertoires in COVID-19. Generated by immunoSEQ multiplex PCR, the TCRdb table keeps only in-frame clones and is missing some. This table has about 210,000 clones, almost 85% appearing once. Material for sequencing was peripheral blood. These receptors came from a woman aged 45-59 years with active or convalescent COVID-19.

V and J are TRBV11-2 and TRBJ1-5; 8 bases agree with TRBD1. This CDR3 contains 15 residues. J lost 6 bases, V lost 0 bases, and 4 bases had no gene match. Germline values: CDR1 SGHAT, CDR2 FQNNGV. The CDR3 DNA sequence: TGTGCCAGCAGCTTAGATGGACAGGGCTTTCAGCCCCAGCATTTT. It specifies CASSLDGQGFQPQHF. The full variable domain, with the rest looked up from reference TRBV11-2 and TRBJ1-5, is EAGVAQSPRYKIIEKRQSVAFWCNPISGHATLYWYQQILGQGPKLLIQFQNNGVVDDSQLPKDRFSAERLKGVDSTLKIQPAKLEDSAVYLCASSLDGQGFQPQHFGDGTRLSIL.

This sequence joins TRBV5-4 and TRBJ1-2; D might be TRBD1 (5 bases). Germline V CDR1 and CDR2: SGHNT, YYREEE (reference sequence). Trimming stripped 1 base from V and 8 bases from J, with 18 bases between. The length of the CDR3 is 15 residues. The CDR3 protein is CASSLPRPGGGGYTF. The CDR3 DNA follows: TGTGCCAGCAGCTTGCCCCGCCCGGGGGGAGGGGGCTACACCTTC.

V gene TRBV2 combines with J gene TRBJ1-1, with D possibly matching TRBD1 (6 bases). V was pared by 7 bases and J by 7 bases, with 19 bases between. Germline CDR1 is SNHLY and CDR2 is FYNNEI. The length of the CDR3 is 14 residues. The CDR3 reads CASTEGVLTYEAFF. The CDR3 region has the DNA TGTGCCAGCACAGAGGGGGTACTGACCTATGAAGCTTTCTTT.

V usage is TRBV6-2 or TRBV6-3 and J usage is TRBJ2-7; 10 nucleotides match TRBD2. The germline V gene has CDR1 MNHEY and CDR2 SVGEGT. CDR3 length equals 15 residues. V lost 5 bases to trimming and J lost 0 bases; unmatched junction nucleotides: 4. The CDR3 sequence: CASSIRLAGSYEQYF. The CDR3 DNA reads TGTGCCAGCAGTATTAGACTAGCGGGCTCCTACGAGCAGTACTTC.

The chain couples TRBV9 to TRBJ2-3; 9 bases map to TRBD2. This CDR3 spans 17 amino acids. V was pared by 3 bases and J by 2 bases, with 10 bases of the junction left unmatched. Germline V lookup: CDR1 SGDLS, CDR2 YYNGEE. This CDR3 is CASSAGFVAGVTDTQYF. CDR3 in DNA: TGTGCCAGCAGCGCTGGCTTCGTAGCGGGGGTCACAGATACGCAGTATTTT.

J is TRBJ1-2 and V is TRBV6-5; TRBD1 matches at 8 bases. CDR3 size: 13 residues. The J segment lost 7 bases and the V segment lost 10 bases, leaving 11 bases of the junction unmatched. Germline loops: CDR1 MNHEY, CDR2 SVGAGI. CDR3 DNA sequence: TGTGCCATCACAGGGGGGCCCCAAGGTGGCTACACCTTC. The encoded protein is CAITGGPQGGYTF.

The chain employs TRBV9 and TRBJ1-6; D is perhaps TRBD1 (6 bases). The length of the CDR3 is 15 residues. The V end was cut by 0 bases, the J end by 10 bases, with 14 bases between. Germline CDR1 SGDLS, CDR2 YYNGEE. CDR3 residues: CASSVEGGFRSPLHF. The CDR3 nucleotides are TGTGCCAGCAGCGTAGAAGGGGGATTTCGGTCACCCCTCCACTTT.

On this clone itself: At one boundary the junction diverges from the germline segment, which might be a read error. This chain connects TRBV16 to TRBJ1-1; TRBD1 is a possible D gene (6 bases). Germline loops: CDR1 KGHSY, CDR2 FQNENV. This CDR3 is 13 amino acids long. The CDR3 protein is CASSQFGGTQAFF. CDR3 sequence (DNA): TGTGCCAGCAGCCAGTTTGGGGGCACTCAAGCTTTCTTT.

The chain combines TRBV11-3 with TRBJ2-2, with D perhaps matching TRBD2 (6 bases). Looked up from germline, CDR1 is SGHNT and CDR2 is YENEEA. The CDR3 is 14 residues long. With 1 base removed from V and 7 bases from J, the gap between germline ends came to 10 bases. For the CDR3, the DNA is TGTGCCAGCAGCTTAGGACTAGAGAACGGGGAGCTGTTTTTT. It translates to CASSLGLENGELFF.

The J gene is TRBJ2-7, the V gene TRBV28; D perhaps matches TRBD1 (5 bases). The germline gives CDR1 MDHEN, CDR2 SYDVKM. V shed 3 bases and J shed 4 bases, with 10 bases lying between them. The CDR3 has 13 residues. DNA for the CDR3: TGTGCCAGCAGTTTTGGGCAGGGATACGAGCAGTACGTC. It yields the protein CASSFGQGYEQYV.

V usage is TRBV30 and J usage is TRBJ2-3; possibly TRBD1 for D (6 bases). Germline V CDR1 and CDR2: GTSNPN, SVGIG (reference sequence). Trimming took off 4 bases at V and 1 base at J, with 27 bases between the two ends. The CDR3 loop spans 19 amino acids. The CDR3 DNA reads TGTGCCTGGACTCCAAAGCCGGGACACCCGAATCGTCGCACAGATACGCAGTATTTT. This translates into CAWTPKPGHPNRRTDTQYF. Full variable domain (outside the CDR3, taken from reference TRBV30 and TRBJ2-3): SQTIHQWPATLVQPVGSPLSLECTVEGTSNPNLYWYRQAAGRGLQLLFYSVGIGQISSEVPQNLSASRPQDRQFILSSKKLLLSDSGFYLCAWTPKPGHPNRRTDTQYFGPGTRLTVL.

The CDR3 DNA follows: TGTGCCAGCAGCCCACCGGGACAGGGGTCGCATGAGCAGTTCTTC. It specifies CASSPPGQGSHEQFF. V usage is TRBV5-4 and J usage is TRBJ2-1, with 10 positions matching TRBD1. The CDR3 is made up of 15 amino acids. Germline V lookup: CDR1 SGHNT, CDR2 YYREEE (reference sequence). The V gene end was trimmed by 4 bases and the J gene end by 8 bases; junction bases not matched to a gene: 9.

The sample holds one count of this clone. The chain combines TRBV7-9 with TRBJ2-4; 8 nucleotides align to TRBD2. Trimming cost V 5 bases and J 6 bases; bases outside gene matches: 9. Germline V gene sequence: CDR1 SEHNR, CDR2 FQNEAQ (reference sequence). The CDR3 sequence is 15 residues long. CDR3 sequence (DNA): TGTGCCAGCAGCGCCTACGGGGGGGCCGCAAACATTCAGTACTTC. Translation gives CASSAYGGAANIQYF.

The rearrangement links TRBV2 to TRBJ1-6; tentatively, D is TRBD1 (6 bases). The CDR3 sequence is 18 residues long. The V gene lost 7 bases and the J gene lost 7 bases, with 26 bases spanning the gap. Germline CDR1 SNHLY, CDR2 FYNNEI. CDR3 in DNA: TGTGCCAGCATGACGAGTTTGTGGGGGGGCGGGTTCAATTCACCCCTCCACTTT. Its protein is CASMTSLWGGGFNSPLHF.

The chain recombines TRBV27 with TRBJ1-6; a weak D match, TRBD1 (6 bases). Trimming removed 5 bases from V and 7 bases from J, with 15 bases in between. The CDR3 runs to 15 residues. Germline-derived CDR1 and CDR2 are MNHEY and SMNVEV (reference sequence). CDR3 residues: CASSGGAASNSPLHF. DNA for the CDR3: TGTGCCAGCAGTGGGGGGGCAGCCTCCAATTCACCCCTCCACTTT.

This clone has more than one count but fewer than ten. The CDR3 DNA sequence: TGTGCCACCTCTTTAACGGGGGTAATCAATTCCTACGAGCAGTACTTC. This translates into CATSLTGVINSYEQYF. The chain combines TRBV19 with TRBJ2-7, with D perhaps TRBD2 (6 bases). Trimming removed 10 bases from V and 1 base from J, with 23 bases in between. Germline loops: CDR1 LNHDA, CDR2 SQIVND (reference sequence). This CDR3 is 16 amino acids long.